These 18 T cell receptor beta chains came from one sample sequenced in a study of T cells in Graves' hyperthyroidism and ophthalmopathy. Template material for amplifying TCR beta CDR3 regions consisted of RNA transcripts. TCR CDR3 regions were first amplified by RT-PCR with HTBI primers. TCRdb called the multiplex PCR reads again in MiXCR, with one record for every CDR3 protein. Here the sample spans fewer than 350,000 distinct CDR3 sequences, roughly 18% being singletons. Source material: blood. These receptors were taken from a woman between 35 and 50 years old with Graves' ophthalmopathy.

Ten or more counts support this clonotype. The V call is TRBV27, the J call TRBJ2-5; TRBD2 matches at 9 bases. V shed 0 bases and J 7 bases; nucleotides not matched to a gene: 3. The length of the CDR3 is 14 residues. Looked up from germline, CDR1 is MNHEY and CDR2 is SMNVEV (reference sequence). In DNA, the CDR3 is TGTGCCAGCAGTTTATCTAGCGGGAGCATGACCCAGTACTTC. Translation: CASSLSSGSMTQYF.

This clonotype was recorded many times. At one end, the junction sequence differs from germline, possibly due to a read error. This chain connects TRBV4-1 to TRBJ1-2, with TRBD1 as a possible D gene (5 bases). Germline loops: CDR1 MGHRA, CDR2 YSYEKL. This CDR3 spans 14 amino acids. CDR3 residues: CASSQGIGFWGYAF. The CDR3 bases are TGCGCCAGCAGCCAAGGGATCGGGTTCTGGGGCTACGCCTTC.

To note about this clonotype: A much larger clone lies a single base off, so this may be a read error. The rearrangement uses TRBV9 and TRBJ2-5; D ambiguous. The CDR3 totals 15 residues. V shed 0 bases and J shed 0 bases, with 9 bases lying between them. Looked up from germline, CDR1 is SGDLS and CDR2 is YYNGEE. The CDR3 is CASSVGVEYQETQYF. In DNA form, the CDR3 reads TGTGCCAGCAGCGTAGGGGTGGAGTACCAAGAGACCCAGTACTTC.

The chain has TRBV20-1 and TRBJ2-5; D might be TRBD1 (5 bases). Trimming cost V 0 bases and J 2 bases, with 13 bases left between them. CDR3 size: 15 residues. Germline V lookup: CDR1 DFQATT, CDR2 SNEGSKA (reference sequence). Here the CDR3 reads CSARDGARSQETQYF. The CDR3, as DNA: TGCAGTGCTAGAGATGGGGCCAGGAGTCAAGAGACCCAGTACTTC.

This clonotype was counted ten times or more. The CDR3 nucleotides are TGTGCCAGCAGAGCGGGGGGCGAGTACTATGGCTACACCTTC. Translating gives CASRAGGEYYGYTF. V and J are TRBV7-2 and TRBJ1-2; D possibly corresponds to TRBD1 (6 bases). Looked up from germline, CDR1 is SGHTA and CDR2 is FQGNSA. CDR3 length: 14 amino acids. Trimming took off 6 bases at V and 3 bases at J, with 14 bases between the two ends. Complete variable domain (other parts from reference TRBV7-2 and TRBJ1-2): GAGVSQSPSNKVTEKGKDVELRCDPISGHTALYWYRQSLGQGLEFLIYFQGNSAPDKSGLPSDRFSAERTGGSVSTLTIQRTQQEDSAVYLCASRAGGEYYGYTFGSGTRLTVV.

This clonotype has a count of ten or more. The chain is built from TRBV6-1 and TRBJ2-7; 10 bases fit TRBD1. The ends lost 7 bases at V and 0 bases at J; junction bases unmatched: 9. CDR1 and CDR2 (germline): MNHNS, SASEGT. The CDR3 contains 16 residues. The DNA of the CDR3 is TGTGCCAGCACCCAGGGACAGGGGAAAAACTCCTACGAGCAGTACTTC. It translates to CASTQGQGKNSYEQYF.

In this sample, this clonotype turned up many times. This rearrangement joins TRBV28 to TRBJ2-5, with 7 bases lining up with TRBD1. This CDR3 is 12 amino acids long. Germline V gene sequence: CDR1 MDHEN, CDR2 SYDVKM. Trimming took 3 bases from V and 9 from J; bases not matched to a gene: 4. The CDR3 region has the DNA TGTGCCAGCAGTTTGCAAACAGGGGCCCAGTACTTC. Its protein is CASSLQTGAQYF.

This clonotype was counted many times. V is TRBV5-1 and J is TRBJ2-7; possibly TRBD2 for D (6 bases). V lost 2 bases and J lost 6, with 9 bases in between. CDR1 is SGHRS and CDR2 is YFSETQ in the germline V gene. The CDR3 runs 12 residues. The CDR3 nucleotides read TGCGCCAGCAGCTTCGAGGGAGGCGAGCAGTACTTC. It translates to CASSFEGGEQYF. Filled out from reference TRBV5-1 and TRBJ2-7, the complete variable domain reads KAGVTQTPRYLIKTRGQQVTLSCSPISGHRSVSWYQQTPGQGLQFLFEYFSETQRNKGNFPGRFSGRQFSNSRSEMNVSTLELGDSALYLCASSFEGGEQYFGPGTRLTVT.

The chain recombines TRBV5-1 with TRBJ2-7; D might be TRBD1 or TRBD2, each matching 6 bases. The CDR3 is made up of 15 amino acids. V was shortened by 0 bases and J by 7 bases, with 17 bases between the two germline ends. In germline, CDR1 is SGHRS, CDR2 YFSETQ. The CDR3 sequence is CASSLGYRDSDEQYF. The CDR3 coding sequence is TGCGCCAGCAGCTTGGGATACAGGGACTCGGATGAGCAGTACTTC.

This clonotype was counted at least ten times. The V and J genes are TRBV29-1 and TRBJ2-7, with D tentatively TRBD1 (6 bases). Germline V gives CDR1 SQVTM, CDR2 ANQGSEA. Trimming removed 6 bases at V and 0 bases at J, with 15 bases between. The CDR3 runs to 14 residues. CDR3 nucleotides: TGCAGCGTGGCCGGACTGGACAGCTCCTACGAGCAGTACTTC. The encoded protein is CSVAGLDSSYEQYF.

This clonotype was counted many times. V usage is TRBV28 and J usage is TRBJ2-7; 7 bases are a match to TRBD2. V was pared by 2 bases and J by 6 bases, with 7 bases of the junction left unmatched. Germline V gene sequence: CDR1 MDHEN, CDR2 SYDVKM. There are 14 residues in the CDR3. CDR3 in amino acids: CASSLTRLASEQYF. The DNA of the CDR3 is TGTGCCAGCAGTTTAACCAGACTAGCTTCCGAGCAGTACTTC.

The DNA of the CDR3 is TGTGCCAGCACCATAAGAGGGCAGGGAGGAGAGACCCAGTACTTC. Its translation: CASTIRGQGGETQYF. The chain has TRBV28 and TRBJ2-5; D may be TRBD2 (6 bases). With 7 bases removed from V and 4 bases from J, the gap between germline ends came to 19 bases. The CDR3 covers 15 residues. Germline lookup yields CDR1 MDHEN and CDR2 SYDVKM.

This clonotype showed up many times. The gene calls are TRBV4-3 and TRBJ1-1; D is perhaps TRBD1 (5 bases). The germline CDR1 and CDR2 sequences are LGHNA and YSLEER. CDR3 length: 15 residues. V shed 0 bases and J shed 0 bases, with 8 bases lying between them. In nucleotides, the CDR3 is TGCGCCAGCAGCCAAGATGGGGGGTTGAACACTGAAGCTTTCTTT. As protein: CASSQDGGLNTEAFF.

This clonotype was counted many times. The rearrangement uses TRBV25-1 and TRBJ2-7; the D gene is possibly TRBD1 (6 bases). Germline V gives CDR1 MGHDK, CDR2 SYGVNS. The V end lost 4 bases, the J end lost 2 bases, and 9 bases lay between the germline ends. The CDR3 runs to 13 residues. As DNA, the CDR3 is TGTGCCAGCAGTGCTGCAGGGGCCTACGAGCAGTACTTC. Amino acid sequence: CASSAAGAYEQYF.

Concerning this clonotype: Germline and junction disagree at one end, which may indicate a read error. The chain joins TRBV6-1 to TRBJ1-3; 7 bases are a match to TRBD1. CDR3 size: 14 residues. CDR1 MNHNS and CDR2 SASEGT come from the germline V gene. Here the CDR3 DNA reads TGTGCCAGCAGGGAAGAGGGGGCCGGAAACACCATATATTTT. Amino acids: CASREEGAGNTIYF.

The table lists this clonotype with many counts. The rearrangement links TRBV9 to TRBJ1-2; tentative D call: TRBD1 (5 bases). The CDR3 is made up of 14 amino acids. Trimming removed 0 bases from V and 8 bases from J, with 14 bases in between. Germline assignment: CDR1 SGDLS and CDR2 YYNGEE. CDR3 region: CASSVGTRVHGYTF. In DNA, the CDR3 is TGTGCCAGCAGCGTAGGGACAAGGGTACACGGCTACACCTTC.

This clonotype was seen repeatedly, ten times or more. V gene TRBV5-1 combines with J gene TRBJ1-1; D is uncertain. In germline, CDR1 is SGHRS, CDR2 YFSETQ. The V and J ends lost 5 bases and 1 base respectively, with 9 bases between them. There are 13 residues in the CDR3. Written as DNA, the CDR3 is TGCGCCAGCAGACTGAACGGGAACACTGAAGCTTTCTTT. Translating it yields CASRLNGNTEAFF.

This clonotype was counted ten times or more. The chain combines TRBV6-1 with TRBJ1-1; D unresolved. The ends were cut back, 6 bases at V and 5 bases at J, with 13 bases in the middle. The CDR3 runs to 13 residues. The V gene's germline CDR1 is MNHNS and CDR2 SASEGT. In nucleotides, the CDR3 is TGTGCCAGCAGCCGGGAGCAAAGGACTGAAGCTTTCTTT. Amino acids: CASSREQRTEAFF.